This TCR beta chain came from a study of T cell responses to AZD1222 COVID-19 vaccine. Measured with immunoSEQ multiplex PCR; TCRdb has only the in-frame clones, and not every one. The repertoire has about 83,000 clones, 88% of them found once; the top ten carry around 5.1%. Germline V CDR1 and CDR2: SGHNT, YYREEE (reference sequence). This CDR3 has 12 amino acids. Trimming at V came to 9 bases and at J to 6 bases, leaving 8 bases not matched to a gene. The clonotype originates from an adult in good health. The V call is TRBV5-4, the J call TRBJ1-2; TRBD1 agrees at 7 bases. The sequencing here drew on peripheral blood, taken on day 0 of MenACWY control vaccination. The chain's CDR3 is CATEKTGDGYTF. The CDR3, as DNA: TGTGCCACCGAGAAAACAGGGGATGGCTACACCTTC.